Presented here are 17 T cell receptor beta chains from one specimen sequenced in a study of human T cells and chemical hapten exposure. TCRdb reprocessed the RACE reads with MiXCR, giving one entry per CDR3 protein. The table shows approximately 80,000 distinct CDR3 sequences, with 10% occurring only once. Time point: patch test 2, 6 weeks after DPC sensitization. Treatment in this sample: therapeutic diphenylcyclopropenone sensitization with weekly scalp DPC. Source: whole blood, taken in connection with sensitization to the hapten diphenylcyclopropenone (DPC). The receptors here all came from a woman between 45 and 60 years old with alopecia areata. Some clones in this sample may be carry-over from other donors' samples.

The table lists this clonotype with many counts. CDR3 region: CASSFRRDSYEQYF. In nucleotides, the CDR3 is TGTGCCAGCAGCTTCCGACGCGACTCCTACGAGCAGTACTTC. V gene TRBV7-8 combines with J gene TRBJ2-7; D gene uncertain. The CDR3 is made up of 14 amino acids. The V end lost 3 bases, the J end lost 0 bases, and 9 bases lay between the germline ends. The germline V gene encodes CDR1 SGHVS and CDR2 FQNEAQ.

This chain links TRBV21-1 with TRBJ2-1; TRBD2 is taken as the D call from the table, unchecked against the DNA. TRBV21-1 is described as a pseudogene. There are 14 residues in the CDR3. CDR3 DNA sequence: TGTGCCACCAGGACTAGCGGAGACTACAATGAGCAGTTCTTC. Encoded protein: CATRTSGDYNEQFF.

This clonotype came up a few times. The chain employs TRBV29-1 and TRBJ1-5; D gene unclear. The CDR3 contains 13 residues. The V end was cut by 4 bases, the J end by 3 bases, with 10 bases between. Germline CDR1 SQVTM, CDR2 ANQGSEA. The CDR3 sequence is CSVAGNANQPQHF. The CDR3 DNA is TGCAGCGTTGCCGGGAATGCCAATCAGCCCCAGCATTTT.

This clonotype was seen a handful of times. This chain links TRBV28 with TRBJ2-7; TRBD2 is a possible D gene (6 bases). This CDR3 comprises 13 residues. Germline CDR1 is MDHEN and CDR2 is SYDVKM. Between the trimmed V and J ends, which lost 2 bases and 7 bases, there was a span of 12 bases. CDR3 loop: CASSLRLAGEQYF. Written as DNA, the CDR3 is TGTGCCAGCAGTTTAAGGCTGGCGGGGGAGCAGTACTTC.

The CDR3 coding sequence is TGTGCCAGCAGCTTAGTAGCGAAGGTGCTCGCAGATACGCAGTATTTT. The encoded protein is CASSLVAKVLADTQYF. The chain uses TRBV7-2 and TRBJ2-3, with D maybe TRBD2 (5 bases). The CDR3 has 16 residues. Germline CDR1 reads SGHTA; CDR2 reads FQGNSA. V lost 1 base and J lost 4, with 15 bases in between.

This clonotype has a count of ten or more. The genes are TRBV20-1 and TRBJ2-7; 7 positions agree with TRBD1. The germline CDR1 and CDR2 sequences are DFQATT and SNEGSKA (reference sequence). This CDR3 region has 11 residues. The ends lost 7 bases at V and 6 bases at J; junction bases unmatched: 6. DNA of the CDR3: TGCAGTGTCGGAACAGGGGCCGAGCAGTACTTC. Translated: CSVGTGAEQYF.

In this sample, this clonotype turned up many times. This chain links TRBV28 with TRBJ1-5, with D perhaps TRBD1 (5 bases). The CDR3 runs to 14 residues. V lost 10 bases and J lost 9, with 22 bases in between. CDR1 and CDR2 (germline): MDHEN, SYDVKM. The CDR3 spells CATNPAPGLGPQHF. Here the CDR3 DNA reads TGTGCCACCAATCCGGCCCCAGGGTTAGGGCCCCAGCATTTT.

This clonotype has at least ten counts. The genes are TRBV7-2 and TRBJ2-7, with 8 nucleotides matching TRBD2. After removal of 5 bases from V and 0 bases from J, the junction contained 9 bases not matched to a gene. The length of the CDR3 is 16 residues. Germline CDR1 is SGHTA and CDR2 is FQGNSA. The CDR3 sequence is CASSPRAGTSSYEQYF. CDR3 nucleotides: TGTGCCAGCAGCCCAAGAGCCGGGACTAGCTCCTACGAGCAGTACTTC.

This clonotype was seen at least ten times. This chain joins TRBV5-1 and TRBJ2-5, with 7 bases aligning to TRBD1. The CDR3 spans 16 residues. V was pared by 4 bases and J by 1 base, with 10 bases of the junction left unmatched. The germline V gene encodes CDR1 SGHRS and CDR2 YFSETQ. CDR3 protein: CASSVTTGALQETQYF. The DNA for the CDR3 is TGCGCCAGCAGCGTGACCACAGGGGCCCTCCAAGAGACCCAGTACTTC.

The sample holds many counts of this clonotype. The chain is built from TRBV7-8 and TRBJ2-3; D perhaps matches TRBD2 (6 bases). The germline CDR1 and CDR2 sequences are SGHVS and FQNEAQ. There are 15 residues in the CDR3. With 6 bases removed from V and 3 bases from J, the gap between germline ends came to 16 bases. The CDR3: CASSPGVLATDTQYF. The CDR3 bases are TGTGCCAGCAGTCCCGGGGTGCTAGCGACAGATACGCAGTATTTT.

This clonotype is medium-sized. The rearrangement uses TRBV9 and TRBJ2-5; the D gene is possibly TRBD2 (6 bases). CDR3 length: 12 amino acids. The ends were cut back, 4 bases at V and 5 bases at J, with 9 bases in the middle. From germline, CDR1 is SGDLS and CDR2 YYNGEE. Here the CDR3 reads CASSYSGETQYF. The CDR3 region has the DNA TGTGCCAGCAGCTATAGCGGCGAGACCCAGTACTTC.

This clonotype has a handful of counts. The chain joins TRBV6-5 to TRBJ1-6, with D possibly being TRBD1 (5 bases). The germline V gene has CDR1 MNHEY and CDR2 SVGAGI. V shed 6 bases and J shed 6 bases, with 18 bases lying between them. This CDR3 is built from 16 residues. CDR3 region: CASSLASVGGNSPLHF. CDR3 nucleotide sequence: TGTGCCAGCAGCCTCGCCAGCGTGGGGGGTAATTCACCCCTCCACTTT.

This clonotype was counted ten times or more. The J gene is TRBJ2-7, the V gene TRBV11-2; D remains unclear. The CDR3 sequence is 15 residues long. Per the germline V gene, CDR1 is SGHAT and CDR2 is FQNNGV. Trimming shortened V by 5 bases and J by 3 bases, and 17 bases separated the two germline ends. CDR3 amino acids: CASSVDAPAVYEQYF. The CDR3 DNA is TGTGCCAGCAGCGTCGACGCCCCGGCCGTCTACGAGCAGTACTTC.

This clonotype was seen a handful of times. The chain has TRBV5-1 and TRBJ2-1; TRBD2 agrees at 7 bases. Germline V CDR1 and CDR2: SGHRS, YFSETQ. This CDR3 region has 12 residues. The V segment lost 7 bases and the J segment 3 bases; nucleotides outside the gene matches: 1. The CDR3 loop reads CASGDYYNEQFF. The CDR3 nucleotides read TGCGCCAGCGGGGACTACTACAATGAGCAGTTCTTC. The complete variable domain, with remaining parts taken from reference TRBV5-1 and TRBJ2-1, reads KAGVTQTPRYLIKTRGQQVTLSCSPISGHRSVSWYQQTPGQGLQFLFEYFSETQRNKGNFPGRFSGRQFSNSRSEMNVSTLELGDSALYLCASGDYYNEQFFGPGTRLTVL.

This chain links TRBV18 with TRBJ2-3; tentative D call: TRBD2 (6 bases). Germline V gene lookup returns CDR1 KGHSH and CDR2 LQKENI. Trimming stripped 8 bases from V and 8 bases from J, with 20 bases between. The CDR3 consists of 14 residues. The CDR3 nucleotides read TGTGCCAGCACTACCCAGGGACTGGGTGGTACGCAGTATTTT. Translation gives CASTTQGLGGTQYF.

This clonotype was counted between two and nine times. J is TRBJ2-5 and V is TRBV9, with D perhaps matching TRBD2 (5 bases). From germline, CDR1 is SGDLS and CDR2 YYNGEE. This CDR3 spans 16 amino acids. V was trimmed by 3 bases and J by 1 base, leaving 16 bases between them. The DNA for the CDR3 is TGTGCCAGCAGCGCAGTCGGCTCCGGGATCCAAGAGACCCAGTACTTC. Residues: CASSAVGSGIQETQYF.

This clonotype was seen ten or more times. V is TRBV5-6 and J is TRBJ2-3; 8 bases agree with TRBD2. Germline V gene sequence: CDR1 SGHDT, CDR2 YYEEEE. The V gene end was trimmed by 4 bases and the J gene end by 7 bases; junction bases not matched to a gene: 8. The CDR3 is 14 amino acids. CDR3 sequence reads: CASSTSGSPNTQYF. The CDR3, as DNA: TGTGCCAGCAGCACTAGCGGCAGCCCCAATACGCAGTATTTT.